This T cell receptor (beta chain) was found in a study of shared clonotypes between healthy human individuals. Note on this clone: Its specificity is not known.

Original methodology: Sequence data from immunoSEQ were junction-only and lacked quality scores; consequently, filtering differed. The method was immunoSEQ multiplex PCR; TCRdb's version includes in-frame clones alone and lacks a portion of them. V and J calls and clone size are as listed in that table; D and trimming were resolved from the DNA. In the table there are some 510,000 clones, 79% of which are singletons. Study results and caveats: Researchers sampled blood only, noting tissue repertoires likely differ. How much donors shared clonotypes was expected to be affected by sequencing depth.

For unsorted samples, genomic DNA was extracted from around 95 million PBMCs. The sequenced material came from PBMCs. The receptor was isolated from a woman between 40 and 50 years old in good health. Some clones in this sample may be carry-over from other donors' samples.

DNA for the CDR3: TGTGCCAGCTCAGCTCTAACGGGACTAGCAATTAGCAATGAGCAGTTCTTC. Its translation is CASSALTGLAISNEQFF. This chain links TRBV18 with TRBJ2-1, with TRBD2 matching over 9 bases. V lost 5 bases, J lost 6 bases, and 14 bases stayed unmatched. The germline V gene has CDR1 KGHSH and CDR2 LQKENI. This CDR3 spans 17 amino acids.